Listed below are T cell receptor beta chains from one sample, sequenced in a study of shared clonotypes between healthy human individuals. Profiling relied on immunoSEQ multiplex PCR, and the TCRdb table lists in-frame clones only, not all of them. Counted here are around 600,000 clones, approximately 95% occurring once; the ten biggest clones make up over 0.1%. The sample comprised naive CD8+ T cells sorted from blood. These receptors all stem from a woman aged 25-40 years in good health. The CDR3 runs from the conserved cysteine through the conserved F or W. Fields, in order: CDR3 length, J gene, V gene, CDR3 protein.

CDR3 length: 14; J gene: TRBJ2-3; V gene: TRBV6-5; CDR3 protein: CASSYERVTDTQYF
CDR3 length: 12; J gene: TRBJ1-1; V gene: TRBV13; CDR3 protein: CASSLAGSEAFF
CDR3 length: 12; J gene: TRBJ2-3; V gene: TRBV7-9; CDR3 protein: CASSFDRDTQYF
CDR3 length: 12; J gene: TRBJ2-1; V gene: TRBV7-8; CDR3 protein: CASASSERREFF
CDR3 length: 14; J gene: TRBJ2-3; V gene: TRBV7-6; CDR3 protein: CASSLAGGRDTQYF
CDR3 length: 14; J gene: TRBJ1-1; V gene: TRBV4-1; CDR3 protein: CASSQVPANTEAFF
CDR3 length: 15; J gene: TRBJ1-5; V gene: TRBV6-5; CDR3 protein: CASSYSGESNQPQHF
CDR3 length: 12; J gene: TRBJ2-3; V gene: TRBV13; CDR3 protein: CASSWNTDTQYF
CDR3 length: 16; J gene: TRBJ2-7; V gene: TRBV27; CDR3 protein: CASSLLAGGPYYEQYF
CDR3 length: 14; J gene: TRBJ2-2; V gene: TRBV9; CDR3 protein: CASSVLLYTGELFF
CDR3 length: 13; J gene: TRBJ2-3; V gene: TRBV27; CDR3 protein: CASLGVYEDTQYF
CDR3 length: 13; J gene: -; V gene: TRBV11-2; CDR3 protein: CASRRQEYYEQYF
CDR3 length: 15; J gene: TRBJ2-7; V gene: TRBV28; CDR3 protein: CASSFERGRSYEQYF
CDR3 length: 14; J gene: TRBJ2-3; V gene: TRBV6-1; CDR3 protein: CASSEPRGTDTQYF
CDR3 length: 15; J gene: TRBJ1-5; V gene: TRBV28; CDR3 protein: CASFDGRGVYQPQHF
CDR3 length: 13; J gene: TRBJ2-5; V gene: TRBV4-1; CDR3 protein: CASSQDPEETQYF
CDR3 length: 13; J gene: TRBJ2-1; V gene: TRBV2; CDR3 protein: CASLNPTYNEQFF
CDR3 length: 16; J gene: TRBJ2-7; V gene: TRBV7-6; CDR3 protein: CASSLVKGPLSYEQYF
CDR3 length: 15; J gene: TRBJ1-6; V gene: TRBV30; CDR3 protein: CAWTLAGQLNSPLHF
CDR3 length: 17; J gene: TRBJ2-7; V gene: TRBV5-6; CDR3 protein: CASSLVRRRREVYEQYF
CDR3 length: 15; J gene: TRBJ2-1; V gene: TRBV28; CDR3 protein: CASSFERAAYNEQFF
CDR3 length: 18; J gene: TRBJ2-1; V gene: TRBV30; CDR3 protein: CAWSVYSYTGVPYNEQFF
CDR3 length: 14; J gene: TRBJ2-7; V gene: TRBV19; CDR3 protein: CASSTGRGAYEQYF
CDR3 length: 16; J gene: TRBJ2-3; V gene: TRBV29-1; CDR3 protein: CSVETLQAGGEDTQYF
CDR3 length: 11; J gene: TRBJ1-1; V gene: TRBV29-1; CDR3 protein: CSVGRQLGAFF
CDR3 length: 12; J gene: TRBJ2-5; V gene: TRBV28; CDR3 protein: CASSTFGETQYF
CDR3 length: 18; J gene: TRBJ1-5; V gene: TRBV4-1; CDR3 protein: CASSQDGQAVYSNQPQHF
CDR3 length: 13; J gene: TRBJ1-5; V gene: TRBV6-6; CDR3 protein: CASSWTVNQPQHF
CDR3 length: 13; J gene: TRBJ1-1; V gene: TRBV28; CDR3 protein: CASTRDLNTEAFF
CDR3 length: 13; J gene: TRBJ2-2; V gene: TRBV27; CDR3 protein: CASSFSYTGELFF
CDR3 length: 12; J gene: TRBJ1-1; V gene: TRBV7-6; CDR3 protein: CASSLGDSEAFF
CDR3 length: 13; J gene: TRBJ1-2; V gene: TRBV5-3; CDR3 protein: CARSLETTYGYTF
CDR3 length: 15; J gene: TRBJ2-7; V gene: TRBV11-2; CDR3 protein: CASSVPTGTLYEQYF
CDR3 length: 16; J gene: TRBJ1-3; V gene: TRBV19; CDR3 protein: CASSPWTGSTGNTIYF
CDR3 length: 14; J gene: TRBJ2-7; V gene: TRBV28; CDR3 protein: CASSRSGSPYEQYF
CDR3 length: 11; J gene: TRBJ2-7; V gene: TRBV7-9; CDR3 protein: CASSPAGEQYF
CDR3 length: 15; J gene: TRBJ2-1; V gene: TRBV28; CDR3 protein: CASSLTGGAYNEQFF
CDR3 length: 17; J gene: TRBJ2-3; V gene: TRBV13; CDR3 protein: CASSLVAWTSSTDTQYF
CDR3 length: 13; J gene: TRBJ1-1; V gene: TRBV9; CDR3 protein: CASSARVNTEAFF
CDR3 length: 13; J gene: TRBJ2-7; V gene: TRBV5-6; CDR3 protein: CASSLASHYEQYF
CDR3 length: 15; J gene: TRBJ2-7; V gene: TRBV13; CDR3 protein: CASSQDTGTAYEQYF
CDR3 length: 16; J gene: TRBJ2-1; V gene: TRBV19; CDR3 protein: CASSIQGLLSYNEQFF
CDR3 length: 15; J gene: -; V gene: TRBV4-2; CDR3 protein: CASSRLRGRADEQYF
CDR3 length: 13; J gene: TRBJ1-5; V gene: TRBV5-4; CDR3 protein: CASSQDNNQPQHF
CDR3 length: 13; J gene: TRBJ2-7; V gene: TRBV29-1; CDR3 protein: CSVESGSSYEQYF